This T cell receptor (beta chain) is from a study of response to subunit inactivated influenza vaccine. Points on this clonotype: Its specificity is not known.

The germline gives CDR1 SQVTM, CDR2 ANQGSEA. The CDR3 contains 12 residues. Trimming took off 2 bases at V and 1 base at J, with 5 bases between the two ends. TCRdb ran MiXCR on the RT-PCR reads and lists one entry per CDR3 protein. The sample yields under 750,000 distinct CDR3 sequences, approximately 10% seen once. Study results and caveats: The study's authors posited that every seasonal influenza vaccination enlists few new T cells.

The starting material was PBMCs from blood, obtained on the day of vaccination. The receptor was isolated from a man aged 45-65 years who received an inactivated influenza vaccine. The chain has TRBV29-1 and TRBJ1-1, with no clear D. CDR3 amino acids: CSVETPNTEAFF. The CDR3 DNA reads TGCAGCGTTGAAACCCCGAACACTGAAGCTTTCTTT.